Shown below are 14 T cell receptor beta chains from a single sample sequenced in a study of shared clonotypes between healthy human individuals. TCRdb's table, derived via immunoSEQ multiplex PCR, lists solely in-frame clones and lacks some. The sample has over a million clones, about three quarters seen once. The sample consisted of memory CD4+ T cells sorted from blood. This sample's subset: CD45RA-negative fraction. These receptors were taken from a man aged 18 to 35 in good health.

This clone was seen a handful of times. CDR3 in DNA: TGTGCCACCAGCAGAGTTGGGACCTACGAGCAGTACTTC. Protein: CATSRVGTYEQYF. This chain uses TRBV15 with TRBJ2-7; D is unclear. Germline V CDR1 and CDR2: LNHNV, YYDKDF (reference sequence). Trimming cost V 1 base and J 2 bases, with 6 bases left between them. This CDR3 comprises 13 residues.

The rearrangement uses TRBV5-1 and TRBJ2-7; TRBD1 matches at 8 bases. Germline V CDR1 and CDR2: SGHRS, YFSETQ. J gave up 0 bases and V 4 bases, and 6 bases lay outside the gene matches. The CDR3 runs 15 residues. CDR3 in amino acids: CASSSGQGFSYEQYF. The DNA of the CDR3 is TGCGCCAGCAGCAGTGGACAGGGCTTCTCCTACGAGCAGTACTTC.

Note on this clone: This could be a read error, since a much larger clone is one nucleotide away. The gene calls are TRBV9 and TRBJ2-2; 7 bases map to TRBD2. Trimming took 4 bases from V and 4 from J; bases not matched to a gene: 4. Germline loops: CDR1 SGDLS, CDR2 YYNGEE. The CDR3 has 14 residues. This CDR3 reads CASSSGGSTGELFF. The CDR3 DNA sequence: TGTGCCAGCAGCTCCGGGGGGAGCACCGGGGAGCTGTTTTTT.

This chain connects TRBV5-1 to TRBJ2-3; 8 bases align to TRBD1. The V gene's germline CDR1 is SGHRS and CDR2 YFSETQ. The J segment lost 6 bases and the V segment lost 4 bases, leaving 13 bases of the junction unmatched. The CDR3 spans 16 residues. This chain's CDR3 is CASSPADRVSSDTQYF. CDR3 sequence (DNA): TGCGCCAGCAGCCCCGCGGACAGGGTTAGTAGCGATACGCAGTATTTT.

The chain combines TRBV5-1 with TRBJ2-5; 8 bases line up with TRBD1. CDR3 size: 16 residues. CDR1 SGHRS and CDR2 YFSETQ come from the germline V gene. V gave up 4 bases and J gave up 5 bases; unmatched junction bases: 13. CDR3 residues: CASSPGTTGARETQYF. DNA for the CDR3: TGCGCCAGCAGCCCAGGGACGACAGGGGCGCGGGAGACCCAGTACTTC.

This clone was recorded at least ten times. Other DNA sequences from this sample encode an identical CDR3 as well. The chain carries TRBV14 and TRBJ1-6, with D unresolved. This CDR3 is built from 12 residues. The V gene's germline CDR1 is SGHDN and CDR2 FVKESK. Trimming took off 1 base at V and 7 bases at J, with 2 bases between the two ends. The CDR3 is CASSQGNSPLHF. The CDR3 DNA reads TGTGCCAGCAGCCAAGGCAATTCACCCCTCCACTTT.

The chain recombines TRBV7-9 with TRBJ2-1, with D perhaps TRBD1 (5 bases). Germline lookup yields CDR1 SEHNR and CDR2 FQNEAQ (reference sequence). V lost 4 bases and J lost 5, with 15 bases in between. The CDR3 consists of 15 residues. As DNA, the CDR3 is TGTGCCAGCAGCTATACTGCAGGGTACCACAATGAGCAGTTCTTC. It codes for CASSYTAGYHNEQFF. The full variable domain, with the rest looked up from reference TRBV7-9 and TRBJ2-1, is DTGVSQNPRHKITKRGQNVTFRCDPISEHNRLYWYRQTLGQGPEFLTYFQNEAQLEKSRLLSDRFSAERPKGSFSTLEIQRTEQGDSAMYLCASSYTAGYHNEQFFGPGTRLTVL.

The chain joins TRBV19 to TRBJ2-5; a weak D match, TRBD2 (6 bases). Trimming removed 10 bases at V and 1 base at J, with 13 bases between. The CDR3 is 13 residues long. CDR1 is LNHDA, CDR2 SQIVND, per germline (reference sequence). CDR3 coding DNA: TGTGCCACCGCAGGAGGGGTCCAAGAGACCCAGTACTTC. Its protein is CATAGGVQETQYF. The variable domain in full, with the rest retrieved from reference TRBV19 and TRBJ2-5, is DGGITQSPKYLFRKEGQNVTLSCEQNLNHDAMYWYRQDPGQGLRLIYYSQIVNDFQKGDIAEGYSVSREKKESFPLTVTSAQKNPTAFYLCATAGGVQETQYFGPGTRLLVL.

CDR3 DNA: TGTGCCAGCAGTTTGGGCGGGCTTCAGCCCCAGCATTTT. Translated, it gives CASSLGGLQPQHF. The chain combines TRBV28 with TRBJ1-5, with D unresolved. CDR1 is MDHEN and CDR2 is SYDVKM in the germline V gene. V shed 3 bases and J shed 6 bases, with 9 bases lying between them. CDR3 length: 13 amino acids.

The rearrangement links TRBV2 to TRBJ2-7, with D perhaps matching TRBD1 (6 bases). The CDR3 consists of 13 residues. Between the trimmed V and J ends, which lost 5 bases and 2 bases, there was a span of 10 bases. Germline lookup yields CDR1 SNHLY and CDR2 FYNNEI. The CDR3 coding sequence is TGTGCCAGCAGTTTACAGGGCACCTACGAGCAGTACTTC. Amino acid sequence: CASSLQGTYEQYF.

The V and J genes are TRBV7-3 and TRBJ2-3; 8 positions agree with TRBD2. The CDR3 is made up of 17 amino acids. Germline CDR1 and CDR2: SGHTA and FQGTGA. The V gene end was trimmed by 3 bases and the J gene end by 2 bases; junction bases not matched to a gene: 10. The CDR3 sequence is CASSLSGGDPYTDTQYF. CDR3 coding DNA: TGTGCCAGCAGCTTGAGCGGGGGCGACCCTTACACAGATACGCAGTATTTT.

The CDR3 DNA reads TGTGCCAGCAGTTTAGGGACACTTTCTGGGGCCAACGTCCTGACTTTC. It specifies CASSLGTLSGANVLTF. The chain recombines TRBV27 with TRBJ2-6; D may be TRBD1 (6 bases). Germline V lookup: CDR1 MNHEY, CDR2 SMNVEV (reference sequence). Trimming removed 2 bases at V and 1 base at J, with 9 bases between. This CDR3 has 16 residues.

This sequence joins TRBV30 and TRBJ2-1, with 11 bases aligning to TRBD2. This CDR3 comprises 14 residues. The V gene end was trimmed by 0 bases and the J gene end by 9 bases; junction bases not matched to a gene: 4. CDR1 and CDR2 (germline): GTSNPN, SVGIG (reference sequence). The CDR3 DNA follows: TGTGCCTGGAGTGTAGGGCTAGCGGGAGGTGAGCAGTTCTTC. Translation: CAWSVGLAGGEQFF.

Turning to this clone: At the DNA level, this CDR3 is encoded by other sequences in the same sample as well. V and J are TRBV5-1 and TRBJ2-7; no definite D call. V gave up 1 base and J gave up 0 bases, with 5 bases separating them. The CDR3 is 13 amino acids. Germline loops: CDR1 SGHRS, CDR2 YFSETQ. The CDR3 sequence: CASSLQDSYEQYF. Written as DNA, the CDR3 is TGCGCCAGCAGCTTGCAGGACTCCTACGAGCAGTACTTC.